Following are 7 T cell receptor beta chains from one sample sequenced in a study of early T cells in non-severe SARS-CoV-2 infection. TCRdb fed the 5' RACE reads into MiXCR, producing one record per CDR3 protein. The repertoire holds roughly 63,000 distinct CDR3 sequences, 10% to 15% seen once, with about 4.4% in the top ten. Sequenced sample: whole blood. The source is an adult who was a healthcare worker with PCR-confirmed SARS-CoV-2 infection or an uninfected control (not recorded which).

The CDR3 DNA reads TGTGCCAGCAGCTTAGCGCTCGGGGGGCTAAGCAATCAGCCCCAGCATTTT. The encoded protein is CASSLALGGLSNQPQHF. The chain combines TRBV7-8 with TRBJ1-5; TRBD1 is a possible D gene (6 bases). V lost 0 bases and J lost 1, with 13 bases in between. Germline V gene sequence: CDR1 SGHVS, CDR2 FQNEAQ. This CDR3 contains 17 residues.

This clonotype showed up many times. The genes are TRBV2 and TRBJ1-4, with 7 nucleotides matching TRBD1. Germline values: CDR1 SNHLY, CDR2 FYNNEI. The CDR3 extends over 14 amino acids. V trimming: 6 bases; J trimming: 8 bases; junction bases outside the gene matches: 9. CDR3 sequence: CASSPGTAEEKLFF. The CDR3 coding sequence is TGTGCCAGCAGCCCAGGGACAGCTGAAGAAAAACTGTTTTTT.

This clonotype showed up many times. The rearrangement links TRBV18 to TRBJ2-7; D uncertain. The CDR3 has 12 amino acids. V was trimmed by 3 bases and J by 4 bases, leaving 7 bases between them. Germline V CDR1 and CDR2: KGHSH, LQKENI. CDR3 sequence reads: CASSPDNYEQYF. The CDR3 DNA reads as TGTGCCAGCTCACCTGACAATTACGAGCAGTACTTC.

This clonotype was recorded many times. The chain uses TRBV25-1 and TRBJ1-1; D may be TRBD1 (5 bases). Germline assignment: CDR1 MGHDK and CDR2 SYGVNS. V was trimmed by 6 bases and J by 4 bases, leaving 15 bases between them. The CDR3 runs 14 residues. CDR3 DNA: TGTGCCAGCAGCGGGTCCCAGGGTGGCACTGAAGCTTTCTTT. This codes for CASSGSQGGTEAFF. Variable domain in full (rest from reference TRBV25-1 and TRBJ1-1): EADIYQTPRYLVIGTGKKITLECSQTMGHDKMYWYQQDPGMELHLIHYSYGVNSTEKGDLSSESTVSRIRTEHFPLTLESARPSHTSQYLCASSGSQGGTEAFFGQGTRLTVV.

The chain recombines TRBV6-2 or TRBV6-3 with TRBJ2-1; D might be TRBD2 (7 bases). The CDR3 contains 16 residues. CDR1 and CDR2 from the germline V gene are MNHEY and SVGEGT. Trimming took 5 bases from V and 2 from J, leaving 16 bases between them. The CDR3 reads CASSSLGRGPYNEQFF. The CDR3 DNA follows: TGTGCCAGCAGTAGTCTAGGGCGGGGGCCCTACAATGAGCAGTTCTTC.

This chain joins TRBV3-1 and TRBJ2-5, with 9 bases fitting TRBD2. Germline V gives CDR1 LGHDT, CDR2 YNNKEL (reference sequence). The junction had 10 bases not matched to a gene; V was cut back by 5 bases and J by 6 bases. This CDR3 is 15 amino acids long. The CDR3 spells CASSAPGTSKQTQYF. The DNA of the CDR3 is TGTGCCAGCAGCGCCCCCGGGACTAGCAAGCAGACCCAGTACTTC.

This clonotype appeared many times. This rearrangement joins TRBV7-2 to TRBJ1-2; D remains unclear. CDR1 is SGHTA, CDR2 FQGNSA, per germline. The CDR3 extends over 14 amino acids. The germline V and J ends were trimmed by 1 base and 3 bases, with 9 bases remaining between them. CDR3 sequence (DNA): TGTGCCAGCAGCTTAGAGATGCGGGACTATGGCTACACCTTC. Protein: CASSLEMRDYGYTF.